One and the same sample provided the 20 T cell receptor beta chains below, sequenced in a study of graft-versus-host responses after intestinal transplantation. TCRdb keeps only in-frame clones here, not all; method: immunoSEQ multiplex PCR. Among 89,000 or so clones listed, 82% were seen once. The antigens for these receptors are not known. The sample in question was unstimulated CD4+ T cells sorted from spleen or lymph node cells, obtained before intestinal transplant. The receptors derive from a human donor who received an intestinal transplant.

The rearrangement links TRBV19 to TRBJ2-3; 8 bases agree with TRBD2. The CDR3 runs 14 residues. The germline gives CDR1 LNHDA, CDR2 SQIVND (reference sequence). V was pared by 3 bases and J by 8 bases, with 7 bases of the junction left unmatched. In nucleotides, the CDR3 is TGTGCCAGTAGTATGATAGCGGGGTCGGGTACGCAGTATTTT. Translation: CASSMIAGSGTQYF.

A remark on this clone: Other DNA sequences in the same sample also yield this CDR3. The J gene is TRBJ1-2, the V gene TRBV5-4; TRBD1 might be the D (5 bases). The CDR3 covers 14 residues. V dropped 0 bases and J dropped 4 bases, with 10 bases sitting between them. Per germline, CDR1 SGHNT and CDR2 YYREEE (reference sequence). CDR3 residues: CASSLGQLSYGYTF. As DNA, the CDR3 is TGTGCCAGCAGCTTGGGACAGCTTTCCTATGGCTACACCTTC.

The table lists this clone with a count of one. This chain joins TRBV20-1 and TRBJ2-3, with D possibly matching TRBD2 (6 bases). The CDR3 length is 11 residues. The germline V and J ends were trimmed by 7 bases and 6 bases, with 11 bases remaining between them. The germline V gene has CDR1 DFQATT and CDR2 SNEGSKA (reference sequence). CDR3: CSVESGDTQYF. In DNA, the CDR3 is TGCAGTGTTGAGAGCGGGGATACGCAGTATTTT.

The chain uses TRBV11-2 and TRBJ2-3, with TRBD2 identical over 9 bases. V was pared by 1 base and J by 6 bases, with 11 bases of the junction left unmatched. Looked up from germline, CDR1 is SGHAT and CDR2 is FQNNGV. The CDR3 runs 17 residues. The CDR3 region is CASSLVQGSGGTDTQYF. DNA for the CDR3: TGTGCCAGCAGCTTAGTTCAAGGGAGCGGGGGGACGGATACGCAGTATTTT.

The chain combines TRBV18 with TRBJ1-3; D call uncertain. The CDR3 runs 15 residues. The germline V and J ends were trimmed by 3 bases and 3 bases, with 12 bases remaining between them. Germline CDR1 and CDR2: KGHSH and LQKENI. In nucleotides, the CDR3 is TGTGCCAGCTCACCCCTTCCGGGGTATGGAAACACCATATATTTT. Its translation: CASSPLPGYGNTIYF.

This clone was detected only a few times. The chain combines TRBV19 with TRBJ1-4, with TRBD1 identical over 10 bases. Germline CDR1 and CDR2: LNHDA and SQIVND (reference sequence). The CDR3 extends over 16 amino acids. V shed 8 bases, J shed 0 bases, and the junction held 6 bases outside the gene matches. The CDR3 here is CASSIGQGATNEKLFF. The CDR3 nucleotides are TGTGCCAGTTCCATCGGACAGGGGGCAACTAATGAAAAACTGTTTTTT.

The rearrangement uses TRBV5-1 and TRBJ2-1; D possibly corresponds to TRBD1 (6 bases). Deletions cut 4 bases from V and 4 bases from J, with 12 bases between. CDR3 length: 14 amino acids. Germline CDR1 reads SGHRS; CDR2 reads YFSETQ. For the CDR3, the DNA is TGCGCCAGCAGCCGAACTGACAGGTACAATGAGCAGTTCTTC. Protein: CASSRTDRYNEQFF.

This chain connects TRBV27 to TRBJ2-2; TRBD2 matches at 9 bases. Germline CDR1 and CDR2: MNHEY and SMNVEV (reference sequence). This CDR3 contains 15 residues. Trimming cost V 6 bases and J 0 bases; bases outside gene matches: 2. For the CDR3, the DNA is TGTGCCAGCAGGACTAGCGGAGCGAACACCGGGGAGCTGTTTTTT. Translation: CASRTSGANTGELFF.

This clone was recorded only once. The J gene is TRBJ1-1, the V gene TRBV6-5; maybe TRBD1 (6 bases). The CDR3 spans 15 residues. The V end was cut by 5 bases, the J end by 0 bases, with 13 bases between. The germline gives CDR1 MNHEY, CDR2 SVGAGI. Here the CDR3 DNA reads TGTGCCAGCAGTCGAAACAGGGTAATGAACACTGAAGCTTTCTTT. It encodes CASSRNRVMNTEAFF.

V and J are TRBV5-8 and TRBJ2-7; the match to TRBD2 covers 8 bases. V lost 0 bases to trimming and J lost 3 bases; unmatched junction nucleotides: 8. The germline V gene has CDR1 SGHTS and CDR2 YDEGEE. The CDR3 has 16 residues. The CDR3 sequence is CASSLDGSGTGYEQYF. DNA for the CDR3: TGTGCCAGCAGCTTGGATGGTAGCGGGACTGGCTACGAGCAGTACTTC.

This clone was observed a few times. The J gene is TRBJ1-1, the V gene TRBV6-5, with D hard to call. Germline V gene sequence: CDR1 MNHEY, CDR2 SVGAGI. The CDR3 contains 15 residues. Trimming cost V 6 bases and J 0 bases, with 14 bases left between them. CDR3 sequence reads: CASSNNAEVNTEAFF. In nucleotides, the CDR3 is TGTGCCAGCAGCAACAACGCAGAAGTGAACACTGAAGCTTTCTTT.

This chain joins TRBV5-6 and TRBJ2-1; 14 positions match TRBD2. Germline CDR1 and CDR2: SGHDT and YYEEEE. After removal of 3 bases from V and 7 bases from J, the junction contained 12 bases not matched to a gene. This CDR3 comprises 18 residues. CDR3 in DNA: TGTGCCAGCAGCTCCCTGACTGGACTAGCGGGAGGCCGGAATGAGCAGTTCTTC. Its protein product is CASSSLTGLAGGRNEQFF.

The V call is TRBV25-1, the J call TRBJ1-6; no firm D call. V lost 3 bases and J lost 9, with 6 bases in between. Germline assignment: CDR1 MGHDK and CDR2 SYGVNS. This CDR3 has 12 amino acids. CDR3 residues: CASSDPVSPLHF. The DNA of the CDR3 is TGTGCCAGCAGTGACCCAGTTTCACCCCTCCACTTT.

This chain links TRBV7-3 with TRBJ2-1; 9 positions match TRBD2. Germline assignment: CDR1 SGHTA and CDR2 FQGTGA. The CDR3 has 15 residues. Trimming removed 5 bases from V and 2 bases from J; junction bases left unmatched: 4. CDR3 DNA: TGTGCCAGCAGCCAAGCTAGCGGGGCCTACAATGAGCAGTTCTTC. Translation gives CASSQASGAYNEQFF.

The CDR3 sequence: CASSRTGDIETQYF. The CDR3 region has the DNA TGTGCCAGCAGCCGGACAGGGGATATAGAGACCCAGTACTTC. This rearrangement joins TRBV11-3 to TRBJ2-5; 9 bases align to TRBD1. V lost 5 bases, J lost 4 bases, and 5 bases stayed unmatched. This CDR3 spans 14 amino acids. Germline CDR1 reads SGHNT; CDR2 reads YENEEA.

The chain employs TRBV28 and TRBJ1-2, with 8 bases aligning to TRBD1. The CDR3 length is 16 residues. Trimming removed 4 bases from V and 7 bases from J; junction bases left unmatched: 14. CDR1 is MDHEN and CDR2 is SYDVKM in the germline V gene. The CDR3 DNA follows: TGTGCCAGCAGTTCTCACACTACAGGGGGGGTAGGTGGCTACACCTTC. This gives the protein CASSSHTTGGVGGYTF.

This chain links TRBV19 with TRBJ1-5; D is unresolved. Germline V gene data show CDR1 as LNHDA and CDR2 as SQIVND (reference sequence). The CDR3 length is 16 residues. V was pared by 7 bases and J by 0 bases, with 16 bases between. The CDR3 sequence is CASKAELTYSNQPQHF. CDR3 in DNA: TGTGCCAGTAAGGCGGAGTTGACCTATAGCAATCAGCCCCAGCATTTT.

The V gene is TRBV5-4, the J gene TRBJ1-1; D is ambiguous. Between the trimmed V and J ends, which lost 0 bases and 0 bases, there was a span of 9 bases. The CDR3 length is 15 residues. The germline CDR1 and CDR2 sequences are SGHNT and YYREEE (reference sequence). CDR3 in DNA: TGTGCCAGCAGCTTGGGAGAGGTTATGAACACTGAAGCTTTCTTT. This translates into CASSLGEVMNTEAFF.

This chain uses TRBV2 with TRBJ2-1, with 8 bases fitting TRBD1. Unmatched junction bases numbered 8, after V lost 5 bases and J lost 5 bases. Germline-derived CDR1 and CDR2 are SNHLY and FYNNEI. This CDR3 spans 15 amino acids. This CDR3 reads CASSPGRGRDNEQFF. The CDR3 nucleotides are TGTGCCAGCAGTCCGGGCAGGGGGCGGGACAATGAGCAGTTCTTC.

The chain joins TRBV6-5 to TRBJ2-6; tentative D call: TRBD1 (5 bases). The CDR3 length is 15 residues. The V gene's germline CDR1 is MNHEY and CDR2 SVGAGI. V dropped 6 bases and J dropped 2 bases, with 11 bases sitting between them. In DNA, the CDR3 is TGTGCCAGCAGGAACGCAGGGACTGGGGCCAACGTCCTGACTTTC. As protein: CASRNAGTGANVLTF.